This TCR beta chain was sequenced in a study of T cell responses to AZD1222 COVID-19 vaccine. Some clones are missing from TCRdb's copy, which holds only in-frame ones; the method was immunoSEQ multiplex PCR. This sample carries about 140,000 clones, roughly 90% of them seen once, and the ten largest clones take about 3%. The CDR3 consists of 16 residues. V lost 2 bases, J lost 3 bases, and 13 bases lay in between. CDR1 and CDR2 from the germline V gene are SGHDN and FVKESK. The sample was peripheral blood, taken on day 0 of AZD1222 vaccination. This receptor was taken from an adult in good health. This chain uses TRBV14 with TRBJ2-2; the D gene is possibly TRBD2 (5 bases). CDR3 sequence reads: CASSQKGRAYTGELFF. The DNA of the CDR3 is TGTGCCAGCAGCCAAAAAGGGCGGGCTTACACCGGGGAGCTGTTTTTT.